The rows below give T cell receptor beta chains drawn from one sample of a study of technical replicates of blood from several donors. Libraries were prepared by immunoSEQ multiplex PCR; TCRdb keeps only in-frame clonotypes and omits some of them. The profile shows more than 10,000 clones, around 86% of them singletons. Source material: PBMCs. The source is a human donor in good health. CDR3s include the opening cysteine and the closing phenylalanine or tryptophan. The order of the fields is CDR3 DNA, CDR3 protein, D gene, V gene, clone size, J gene. The D gene is left open where the match is weak. Part of the rows lack a size; the others show once, few, many or a class for expanded clones.

CDR3 DNA: TGCAGCGTTGGAGGCCGAAATGAAAAACTGTTTTTT
CDR3 protein: CSVGGRNEKLFF
D gene: -
V gene: TRBV29-1
clone size: -
J gene: TRBJ1-4

CDR3 DNA: TGTGCCAGCAGTGATACTAGCGGTCCCTACGAGCAGTACTTC
CDR3 protein: CASSDTSGPYEQYF
D gene: TRBD2
V gene: TRBV6-1
clone size: once
J gene: TRBJ2-7

CDR3 DNA: TGTGCCAGCAGCTTAGACCAGGGTTACAATCAGCCCCAGCATTTT
CDR3 protein: CASSLDQGYNQPQHF
D gene: -
V gene: TRBV7-9
clone size: -
J gene: TRBJ1-5

CDR3 DNA: TGTGCCAGCATCATAGCGGGAGGTTTTAATGAGCAGTTCTTC
CDR3 protein: CASIIAGGFNEQFF
D gene: TRBD2
V gene: TRBV7-9
clone size: -
J gene: TRBJ2-1

CDR3 DNA: TGTGCTAGTGGTTTGGGCGGCGAACGGGAGCAGTACTTC
CDR3 protein: CASGLGGEREQYF
D gene: -
V gene: TRBV12-5
clone size: -
J gene: TRBJ2-7

CDR3 DNA: TGCGCCAGCAGCTCCGGGACTAGCGGGAGCACAGATACGCAGTATTTT
CDR3 protein: CASSSGTSGSTDTQYF
D gene: TRBD2
V gene: TRBV5-1
clone size: -
J gene: TRBJ2-3

CDR3 DNA: TGCGCCAGCAGCTTGGAACTAGCGGGAGGCGCAGATACGCAGTATTTT
CDR3 protein: CASSLELAGGADTQYF
D gene: TRBD2
V gene: TRBV5-1
clone size: -
J gene: TRBJ2-3

CDR3 DNA: TGTGCCAGCAGTGAACAGGGGGCTATCTACGAGCAGTACTTC
CDR3 protein: CASSEQGAIYEQYF
D gene: TRBD1
V gene: TRBV2
clone size: -
J gene: TRBJ2-7

CDR3 DNA: TGTGCCAGCAGCTTAGCCCCGGGCACTGAAGCTTTCTTT
CDR3 protein: CASSLAPGTEAFF
D gene: -
V gene: TRBV11-3
clone size: -
J gene: TRBJ1-1

CDR3 DNA: TGTGCCAGCAGCCCAGGGAGGGGGACCGGGGAGCTGTTTTTT
CDR3 protein: CASSPGRGTGELFF
D gene: -
V gene: TRBV7-2
clone size: -
J gene: TRBJ2-2

CDR3 DNA: TGTGCCAGCAGCGTAGTTTTGGCGGGAGGGCCCTACGAGCAGTACTTC
CDR3 protein: CASSVVLAGGPYEQYF
D gene: TRBD2
V gene: TRBV9
clone size: few
J gene: TRBJ2-7

CDR3 DNA: TGTGCCAGCAGCACCGGGACTAGCGGGAGTCGAAAGACCCAGTACTTC
CDR3 protein: CASSTGTSGSRKTQYF
D gene: TRBD2
V gene: TRBV7-3
clone size: -
J gene: TRBJ2-5

CDR3 DNA: TGTGCCAGCAGTGAACTAGCGGGAGGGCCAGATACGCAGTATTTT
CDR3 protein: CASSELAGGPDTQYF
D gene: TRBD2
V gene: TRBV6-1
clone size: -
J gene: TRBJ2-3

CDR3 DNA: TGTGCCAGCAGTATGACAGGGTTCGGAAACACCATATATTTT
CDR3 protein: CASSMTGFGNTIYF
D gene: TRBD1
V gene: TRBV27
clone size: few
J gene: TRBJ1-3

CDR3 DNA: TGTGCCACGAGCCTGAACACCGGGGAGCTGTTTTTT
CDR3 protein: CATSLNTGELFF
D gene: -
V gene: TRBV2
clone size: -
J gene: TRBJ2-2

CDR3 DNA: TGTGCCAGCAGTGAGACAGTAGCGGGAGGTGGCCCAGATACGCAGTATTTT
CDR3 protein: CASSETVAGGGPDTQYF
D gene: TRBD2
V gene: TRBV6-1
clone size: -
J gene: TRBJ2-3

CDR3 DNA: TGTGCCAGCAGCCCCACAGGGGTACCGAACACTGAAGCTTTCTTT
CDR3 protein: CASSPTGVPNTEAFF
D gene: TRBD1
V gene: TRBV9
clone size: -
J gene: TRBJ1-1

CDR3 DNA: TGTGCCAGCAGCTTATCGGCCGTTGGGACAGGGGGGAAGACCCAGTACTTC
CDR3 protein: CASSLSAVGTGGKTQYF
D gene: TRBD1
V gene: TRBV11-2
clone size: -
J gene: TRBJ2-5

CDR3 DNA: TGTGCCATCAGTCAACAGGGGAAGGGTGAAAAACTGTTTTTT
CDR3 protein: CAISQQGKGEKLFF
D gene: TRBD1
V gene: TRBV10-3
clone size: few
J gene: TRBJ1-4

CDR3 DNA: TGTGCCAGCAGTGAAGCAACTAGCGGGGGGGTGGAGCAGTTCTTC
CDR3 protein: CASSEATSGGVEQFF
D gene: TRBD2
V gene: TRBV6-1
clone size: -
J gene: TRBJ2-1

CDR3 DNA: TGTGCCAGCAGCTTATCGCGGGTCCGGAATGAGCAGTTCTTC
CDR3 protein: CASSLSRVRNEQFF
D gene: -
V gene: TRBV11-1
clone size: -
J gene: TRBJ2-1

CDR3 DNA: TGTGCCAGCAGTGATGCGGCAGTGGCGCCCGGGGAGCTGTTTTTT
CDR3 protein: CASSDAAVAPGELFF
D gene: -
V gene: TRBV2
clone size: -
J gene: TRBJ2-2

CDR3 DNA: TGCGCCAGCAGCTTAGGCGGGAGGGGAAATGAGCAGTTCTTC
CDR3 protein: CASSLGGRGNEQFF
D gene: TRBD2
V gene: TRBV5-1
clone size: few
J gene: TRBJ2-1

CDR3 DNA: TGTGCCGGACGGACAGAATATGGCTACACCTTC
CDR3 protein: CAGRTEYGYTF
D gene: -
V gene: TRBV2
clone size: few
J gene: TRBJ1-2

CDR3 DNA: TGTGCCAGCAGCTTAGCCCTCCGGGACAGGGAGCCCGACAATGAGCAGTTCTTC
CDR3 protein: CASSLALRDREPDNEQFF
D gene: TRBD1
V gene: TRBV11-3
clone size: -
J gene: TRBJ2-1

CDR3 DNA: TGTGCCTGGAGTGTACTTGAGGGAGAGACCCAGTACTTC
CDR3 protein: CAWSVLEGETQYF
D gene: -
V gene: TRBV30
clone size: -
J gene: TRBJ2-5

CDR3 DNA: TGCGCCAGCAGCTTGGAGGGACTAGCTGGCACAGATACGCAGTATTTT
CDR3 protein: CASSLEGLAGTDTQYF
D gene: TRBD2
V gene: TRBV5-1
clone size: -
J gene: TRBJ2-3

CDR3 DNA: TGTGCCTGGAGTGGACTCGGCAGGGAGGGTGAGCAGTTCTTC
CDR3 protein: CAWSGLGREGEQFF
D gene: TRBD2
V gene: TRBV30
clone size: -
J gene: TRBJ2-1

CDR3 DNA: TGCGCCAGCAGCCCGGGACTAGCAACAGATACGCAGTATTTT
CDR3 protein: CASSPGLATDTQYF
D gene: TRBD2
V gene: TRBV5-1
clone size: -
J gene: TRBJ2-3